These 30 T cell receptor beta chains were all obtained from the same sample, sequenced in a study of metastatic and nonmetastatic thyroid tumors. All patients reached thyroid surgery having received no treatment beforehand. TCRdb recomputed clones from the PCR reads via MiXCR. This sample yields roughly 65,000 clones, of which around 14% are seen a single time; around 7% belongs to the top ten. The sequencing input was blood. These receptors came from a male donor with papillary thyroid cancer or a benign thyroid nodule (not recorded which). Some clones in this sample may be carry-over from other donors' samples.

This clone has more than one count but fewer than ten. The gene calls are TRBV12-3 or TRBV12-4 and TRBJ1-1; D is undetermined. Trimming stripped 1 base from V and 7 bases from J, with 7 bases between. The CDR3 sequence is 12 residues long. The CDR3 coding sequence is TGTGCCAGCAGTTTAGACCCGGGTGAAGCTTTCTTT. Translating it yields CASSLDPGEAFF.

This chain links TRBV11-2 with TRBJ2-3; possibly TRBD1 for D (6 bases). CDR1 and CDR2 from the germline V gene are SGHAT and FQNNGV. This CDR3 has 16 residues. Trimming removed 4 bases at V and 2 bases at J, with 16 bases between. The CDR3 reads CASSSQGQINTDTQYF. The CDR3 nucleotides are TGTGCCAGCAGCTCCCAAGGACAGATAAACACAGATACGCAGTATTTT.

With respect to this clone: This may stem from a read error, because a much larger clone lies one nucleotide away. Other DNA sequences in this sample translate to the same CDR3. The V call is TRBV4-2, the J call TRBJ2-7; D remains unclear. This CDR3 has 18 amino acids. The germline V gene encodes CDR1 LGHNA and CDR2 YNFKEQ. V lost 0 bases, J lost 4 bases, and 22 bases lay in between. In DNA form, the CDR3 reads TGTGCCAGCAGCCAAGATTTGGGTACTCCTCCATTTGCTTACGAGCAGTACGTC. Encoded protein: CASSQDLGTPPFAYEQYV.

The rearrangement links TRBV6-4 to TRBJ2-7; no definite D call. The CDR3 covers 11 residues. Trimming stripped 6 bases from V and 5 bases from J, with 8 bases between. Germline V gene sequence: CDR1 MRHNA, CDR2 SNTAGT. CDR3 coding DNA: TGTGCCAGCAGCCGGTCGGACGAGCAGTACTTC. It encodes CASSRSDEQYF.

In its sample, this clone was seen many times. The V call is TRBV7-9, the J call TRBJ1-1; D unresolved. Germline V gene data show CDR1 as SEHNR and CDR2 as FQNEAQ (reference sequence). The CDR3 covers 15 residues. V lost 5 bases and J lost 0, with 13 bases in between. CDR3 in amino acids: CASSLGPTLNTEAFF. DNA of the CDR3: TGTGCCAGCAGCCTCGGGCCTACGCTGAACACTGAAGCTTTCTTT.

The chain employs TRBV3-1 and TRBJ2-7; 12 positions agree with TRBD2. Looked up from germline, CDR1 is LGHDT and CDR2 is YNNKEL (reference sequence). The CDR3 contains 17 residues. V lost 4 bases and J lost 3; bases outside the gene matches: 10. The CDR3 coding sequence is TGTGCCAGCAGCCCAAGACTAGCGGGAGTTGGACGCTACGAGCAGTACTTC. Protein: CASSPRLAGVGRYEQYF.

This clone was counted between two and nine times. As DNA, the CDR3 is TGTGCCAGCAAGAGTGGCCATTCATACGAGCAGTACTTC. Its translation: CASKSGHSYEQYF. The V and J genes are TRBV6-1 and TRBJ2-7; D gene uncertain. Germline lookup yields CDR1 MNHNS and CDR2 SASEGT. This CDR3 spans 13 amino acids. The V end was cut by 7 bases, the J end by 4 bases, with 14 bases between.

This clone was observed many times. V usage is TRBV6-1 and J usage is TRBJ1-3, with 9 bases that match TRBD1. There are 15 residues in the CDR3. Germline V CDR1 and CDR2: MNHNS, SASEGT. V dropped 8 bases and J dropped 4; count of bases not matched to a gene: 9. The CDR3 DNA is TGTGCCAGCTCCTTGACAGGGGGAAAAGGAAACACCATATATTTT. This gives the protein CASSLTGGKGNTIYF.

This clone was detected ten times or more. The genes are TRBV11-2 and TRBJ1-1, with D possibly matching TRBD1 (5 bases). The CDR3 is 13 residues long. CDR1 and CDR2 from the germline V gene are SGHAT and FQNNGV. V gave up 2 bases and J gave up 6 bases, with 10 bases separating them. The CDR3 bases are TGTGCCAGCAGCTTAATGGGGGTCGCTGAAGCTTTCTTT. Translation gives CASSLMGVAEAFF.

At least ten counts were recorded for this clone. CDR3 coding DNA: TGTGCCATCAGTGAGCCCTCTAGCGGGAGGGACCAAGAGACCCAGTACTTC. This gives the protein CAISEPSSGRDQETQYF. This chain links TRBV10-3 with TRBJ2-5; 12 bases are a match to TRBD2. The junction had 4 bases not matched to a gene; V was cut back by 2 bases and J by 0 bases. Germline V gene sequence: CDR1 ENHRY, CDR2 SYGVKD. This CDR3 region has 17 residues.

Worth noting for this clone: The junction differs from germline at one of its ends, possibly a read error. This rearrangement joins TRBV6-1 to TRBJ1-5; 7 bases are shared with TRBD1. This CDR3 is built from 14 residues. The germline V gene has CDR1 MNHNS and CDR2 SASEGT. The CDR3 protein is CASSKTGVDHPRHF. The DNA of the CDR3 is TGTGCCAGCAGCAAAACAGGGGTTGATCATCCCCGGCATTTT.

This clone was seen many times. J is TRBJ1-4 and V is TRBV5-1; no clear D gene. Germline V gives CDR1 SGHRS, CDR2 YFSETQ. Trimming cost V 0 bases and J 3 bases, with 9 bases left between them. This CDR3 contains 15 residues. CDR3 protein: CASSLGGSANEKLFF. The CDR3 DNA reads as TGCGCCAGCAGCTTGGGAGGCAGCGCTAATGAAAAACTGTTTTTT.

A few counts support this clone. Sequence at one end of the junction differs from germline and may be a read error. This chain joins TRBV6-4 and TRBJ1-2; TRBD1 might be the D (6 bases). The germline CDR1 and CDR2 sequences are MRHNA and SNTAGT. The CDR3 extends over 16 amino acids. CDR3 region: CASSDSSRGANYCYTF. CDR3 sequence (DNA): TGTGCCAGCAGTGATTCATCCAGGGGAGCTAACTATTGCTACACCTTC.

This clone was counted a few times. The chain joins TRBV28 to TRBJ1-5, with D possibly TRBD1 on 5 matching bases. CDR1 MDHEN and CDR2 SYDVKM come from the germline V gene. Trimming left V 2 bases short and J 7 bases short, with 12 bases between. The CDR3 loop spans 14 amino acids. Written as DNA, the CDR3 is TGTGCCAGCAGTTTACCGACAGTGTTGCAGCCCCAGCATTTT. Encoded protein: CASSLPTVLQPQHF.

This clone was observed a few times. In nucleotides, the CDR3 is TGTGCCAGCAGTACAGGGGACAGCAATGAGCAGTTCTTC. This gives the protein CASSTGDSNEQFF. This rearrangement joins TRBV28 to TRBJ2-1; 7 nucleotides line up with TRBD1. The CDR3 contains 13 residues. Germline CDR1 and CDR2: MDHEN and SYDVKM. J gave up 6 bases and V 5 bases, and 4 bases lay outside the gene matches.

The chain has TRBV6-2 or TRBV6-3 and TRBJ1-2; D gene unclear. V was trimmed by 2 bases and J by 2 bases, leaving 24 bases between them. CDR3 size: 19 residues. Per germline, CDR1 MNHEY and CDR2 SVGEGT. The DNA of the CDR3 is TGTGCCAGCAGTTACGCCCTCCCAGGAAAGCCCGAGATGAACTATGGCTACACCTTC. Its protein product is CASSYALPGKPEMNYGYTF.

This clone occurred many times. The chain joins TRBV7-2 to TRBJ2-1; 14 bases are shared with TRBD2. The V gene's germline CDR1 is SGHTA and CDR2 FQGNSA. The ends lost 1 base at V and 9 bases at J; junction bases unmatched: 2. The CDR3 extends over 15 amino acids. CDR3 in DNA: TGTGCCAGCAGCTTAGAGACTAGCGGGAGGGCTGAGCAGTTCTTC. Translation: CASSLETSGRAEQFF. Looking up the rest from reference TRBV7-2 and TRBJ2-1 gives the full variable domain: GAGVSQSPSNKVTEKGKDVELRCDPISGHTALYWYRQSLGQGLEFLIYFQGNSAPDKSGLPSDRFSAERTGGSVSTLTIQRTQQEDSAVYLCASSLETSGRAEQFFGPGTRLTVL.

The chain carries TRBV7-3 and TRBJ1-2; no clear D. Per germline, CDR1 SGHTA and CDR2 FQGTGA. This CDR3 is 13 amino acids long. The germline V and J ends were trimmed by 0 bases and 10 bases, with 12 bases remaining between them. The CDR3 DNA reads TGTGCCAGCAGCTTAACTGTGGCCCCTTACTACACCTTC. Residues: CASSLTVAPYYTF.

This clone was seen at least ten times. The V and J genes are TRBV6-5 and TRBJ1-2; D is perhaps TRBD1 (6 bases). The CDR3 is 15 residues long. The V end lost 2 bases, the J end lost 7 bases, and 17 bases lay between the germline ends. The germline V gene has CDR1 MNHEY and CDR2 SVGAGI. CDR3 sequence: CASSYGWGPRFGYTF. The CDR3 bases are TGTGCCAGCAGTTACGGGTGGGGGCCTCGGTTTGGCTACACCTTC.

The gene calls are TRBV7-8 and TRBJ2-7, with 10 bases identical to TRBD1. CDR1 is SGHVS and CDR2 is FQNEAQ in the germline V gene. V trimming: 0 bases; J trimming: 3 bases; junction bases outside the gene matches: 5. This CDR3 has 16 residues. The DNA of the CDR3 is TGTGCCAGCAGCTTAGCGGGGGGGACAGGGGTCTACGAGCAGTACTTC. Translated: CASSLAGGTGVYEQYF.

This clone was recorded at least ten times. The genes are TRBV15 and TRBJ2-2, with no clear D. Trimming removed 0 bases from V and 6 bases from J, with 11 bases in between. The CDR3 totals 15 residues. The germline gives CDR1 LNHNV, CDR2 YYDKDF (reference sequence). CDR3 DNA: TGTGCCACCAGCAGAGATCTAAGTAGGGCCGGGGAGCTGTTTTTT. Translated, it gives CATSRDLSRAGELFF.

This clone was recorded at least ten times. The V gene is TRBV20-1, the J gene TRBJ2-3, with 10 bases aligning to TRBD2. Germline CDR1 reads DFQATT; CDR2 reads SNEGSKA (reference sequence). The J segment lost 6 bases and the V segment lost 3 bases, leaving 15 bases of the junction unmatched. The CDR3 extends over 17 amino acids. CDR3 bases: TGCAGTGCTAGCGCCAACCGGGGTAGCGGGAGGTCGGATACGCAGTATTTT. Amino acid sequence: CSASANRGSGRSDTQYF.

This clone has only a few counts. A much larger clone sits a single nucleotide away, making a read error possible. J is TRBJ2-3 and V is TRBV12-3 or TRBV12-4; 8 nucleotides match TRBD2. The length of the CDR3 is 14 residues. V lost 7 bases to trimming and J lost 6 bases; unmatched junction nucleotides: 9. CDR3 residues: CASIITGGPDTQYF. As DNA, the CDR3 is TGTGCCAGCATCATAACGGGGGGGCCGGATACGCAGTATTTT.

This clone was recorded at least ten times. The chain uses TRBV28 and TRBJ2-7, with TRBD2 matching 12 bases. Unmatched junction bases numbered 4, after V lost 7 bases and J lost 6 bases. The germline V gene encodes CDR1 MDHEN and CDR2 SYDVKM. This CDR3 is 13 amino acids long. The CDR3 DNA sequence: TGTGCCAGCACGACTAGCGGGAGAGCCGAGCAGTACTTC. It is translated as CASTTSGRAEQYF.

This clone was observed at least ten times. The chain is built from TRBV28 and TRBJ1-1, with D unresolved. V was shortened by 4 bases and J by 0 bases, with 9 bases between the two germline ends. The CDR3 has 14 residues. Germline assignment: CDR1 MDHEN and CDR2 SYDVKM. In DNA form, the CDR3 reads TGTGCCAGCAGTTCATCGAGGATGAACACTGAAGCTTTCTTT. This codes for CASSSSRMNTEAFF.

This clone has a count of ten or more. The chain joins TRBV6-1 to TRBJ1-1; D ambiguous. With 7 bases removed from V and 0 bases from J, the gap between germline ends came to 9 bases. This CDR3 comprises 13 residues. CDR1 and CDR2 from the germline V gene are MNHNS and SASEGT. The CDR3 here is CASTAPLNTEAFF. In DNA, the CDR3 is TGTGCCAGCACTGCACCCTTGAACACTGAAGCTTTCTTT.

This clone was counted many times. The chain couples TRBV28 to TRBJ2-2; a weak D match, TRBD1 (6 bases). Germline V gene lookup returns CDR1 MDHEN and CDR2 SYDVKM. The CDR3 is 13 amino acids. Trimming left V 6 bases short and J 7 bases short, with 12 bases between. The CDR3: CASSHREGGELFF. The CDR3 bases are TGTGCCAGCAGCCACAGGGAAGGCGGGGAGCTGTTTTTT.

This clone has at least ten counts. This sequence joins TRBV7-2 and TRBJ2-1; 10 nucleotides align to TRBD2. The trim removed 1 base at V and 7 bases at J, leaving 1 base unmatched. The CDR3 is made up of 14 amino acids. Germline V gene sequence: CDR1 SGHTA, CDR2 FQGNSA. This CDR3 is CASSLVAGGNEQFF. The DNA of the CDR3 is TGTGCCAGCAGCTTAGTAGCGGGAGGTAATGAGCAGTTCTTC.

This clone was seen a few times. A read error may explain this, as a much larger clone is one base away. The rearrangement joins TRBV27 to TRBJ2-2, with TRBD2 matching 8 bases. Unmatched junction bases numbered 14, after V lost 6 bases and J lost 5 bases. The CDR3 covers 17 residues. Germline CDR1 reads MNHEY; CDR2 reads SMNVEV (reference sequence). The CDR3 is CASSRLAWSFQTGELFF. The CDR3 DNA reads TGTGCCAGCAGCCGACTAGCGTGGTCCTTCCAGACCGGGGAGCTGTTTTTT.

This clone was picked up many times. This chain links TRBV6-5 with TRBJ1-2; 9 bases are shared with TRBD1. The CDR3 sequence is 15 residues long. From germline, CDR1 is MNHEY and CDR2 SVGAGI. Trimming at V came to 2 bases and at J to 6 bases, leaving 7 bases not matched to a gene. CDR3 DNA: TGTGCCAGCAGTTACAACCCGGGACAGGGAGATGGCTACACCTTC. Protein sequence: CASSYNPGQGDGYTF.